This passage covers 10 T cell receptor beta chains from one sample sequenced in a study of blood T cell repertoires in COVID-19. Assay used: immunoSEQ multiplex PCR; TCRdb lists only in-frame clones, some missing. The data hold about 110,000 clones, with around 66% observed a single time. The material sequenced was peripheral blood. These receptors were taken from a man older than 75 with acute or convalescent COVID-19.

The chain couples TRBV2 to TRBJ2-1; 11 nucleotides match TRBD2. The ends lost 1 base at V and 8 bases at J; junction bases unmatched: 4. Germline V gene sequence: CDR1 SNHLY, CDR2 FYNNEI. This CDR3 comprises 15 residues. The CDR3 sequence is CASSEGLAGSDEQFF. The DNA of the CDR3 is TGTGCCAGCAGTGAAGGACTAGCGGGATCGGATGAGCAGTTCTTC.

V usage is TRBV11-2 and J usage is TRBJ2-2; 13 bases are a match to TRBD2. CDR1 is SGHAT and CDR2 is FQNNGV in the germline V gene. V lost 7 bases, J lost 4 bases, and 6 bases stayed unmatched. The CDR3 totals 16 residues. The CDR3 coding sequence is TGTGCCAGCAATGGACTAGCGGGAGTTTCCACCGGGGAGCTGTTTTTT. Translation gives CASNGLAGVSTGELFF.

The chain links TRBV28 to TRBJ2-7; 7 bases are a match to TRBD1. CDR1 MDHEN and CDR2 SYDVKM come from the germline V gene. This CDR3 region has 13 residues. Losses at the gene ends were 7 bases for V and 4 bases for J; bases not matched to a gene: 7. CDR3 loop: CASKQPGGYEQYF. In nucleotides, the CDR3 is TGTGCCAGCAAACAGCCAGGGGGATACGAGCAGTACTTC.

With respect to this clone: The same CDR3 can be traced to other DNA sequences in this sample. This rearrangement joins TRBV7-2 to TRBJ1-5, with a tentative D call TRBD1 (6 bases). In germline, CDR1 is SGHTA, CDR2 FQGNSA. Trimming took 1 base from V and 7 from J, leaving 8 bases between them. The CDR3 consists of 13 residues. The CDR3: CASSLDREQPQHF. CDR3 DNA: TGTGCCAGCAGCTTAGACAGGGAGCAGCCCCAGCATTTT.

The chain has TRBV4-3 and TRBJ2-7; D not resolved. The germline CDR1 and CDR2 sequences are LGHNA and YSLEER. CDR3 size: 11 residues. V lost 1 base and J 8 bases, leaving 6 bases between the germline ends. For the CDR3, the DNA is TGCGCCAGCAGCCAAGGGGCCCAGCAGTACTTC. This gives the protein CASSQGAQQYF.

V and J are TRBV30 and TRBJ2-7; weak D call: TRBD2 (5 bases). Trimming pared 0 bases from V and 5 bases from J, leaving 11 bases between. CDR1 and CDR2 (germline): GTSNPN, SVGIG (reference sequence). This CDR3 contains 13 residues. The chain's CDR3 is CAWSVRTLDEQYF. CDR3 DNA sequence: TGTGCCTGGAGTGTAAGGACTCTCGACGAGCAGTACTTC.

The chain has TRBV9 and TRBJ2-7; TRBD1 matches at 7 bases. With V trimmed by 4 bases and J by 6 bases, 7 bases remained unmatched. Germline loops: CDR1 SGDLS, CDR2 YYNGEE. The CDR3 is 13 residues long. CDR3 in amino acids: CASSRQGAGEQYF. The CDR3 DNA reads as TGTGCCAGCAGCAGACAGGGTGCCGGCGAGCAGTACTTC.

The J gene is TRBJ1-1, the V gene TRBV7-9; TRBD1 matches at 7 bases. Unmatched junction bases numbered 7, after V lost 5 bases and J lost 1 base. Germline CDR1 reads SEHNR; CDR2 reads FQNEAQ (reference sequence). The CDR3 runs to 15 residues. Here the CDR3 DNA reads TGTGCCAGCAGCGGGGACAGAAATTCGAACACTGAAGCTTTCTTT. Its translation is CASSGDRNSNTEAFF. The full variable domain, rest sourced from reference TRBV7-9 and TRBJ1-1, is DTGVSQNPRHKITKRGQNVTFRCDPISEHNRLYWYRQTLGQGPEFLTYFQNEAQLEKSRLLSDRFSAERPKGSFSTLEIQRTEQGDSAMYLCASSGDRNSNTEAFFGQGTRLTVV.

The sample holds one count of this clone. CDR3 nucleotides: TGTGCCAGCAGCGGAGTAGGACTAGCGGACACCGGGGAGCTGTTTTTT. Amino acid sequence: CASSGVGLADTGELFF. The chain links TRBV9 to TRBJ2-2; 10 nucleotides line up with TRBD2. CDR1 is SGDLS and CDR2 is YYNGEE in the germline V gene. With V trimmed by 3 bases and J by 3 bases, 5 bases remained unmatched. This CDR3 spans 16 amino acids.

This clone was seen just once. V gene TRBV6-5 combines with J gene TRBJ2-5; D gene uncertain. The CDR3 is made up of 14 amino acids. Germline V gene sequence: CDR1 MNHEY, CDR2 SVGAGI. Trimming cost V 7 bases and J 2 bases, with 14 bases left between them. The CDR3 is CASKASRLQETQYF. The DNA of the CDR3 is TGTGCCAGCAAGGCTAGTCGCCTACAAGAGACCCAGTACTTC.